This entry lists 21 T cell receptor beta chains sequenced from one sample in a study of blood T cell repertoires in COVID-19. Repertoires were generated with immunoSEQ multiplex PCR, while TCRdb's copy carries only in-frame clones and drops some. This table has about 46,000 clones, around 85% appearing once. Sequencing was performed on peripheral blood. These receptor sequences come from a human donor in a cohort sampled during active COVID-19. The donor label of this sample is uncertain.

This chain connects TRBV6-5 to TRBJ1-6; 7 bases match TRBD1. Germline CDR1 is MNHEY and CDR2 is SVGAGI. The CDR3 spans 14 residues. V shed 3 bases, J shed 6 bases, and the junction held 2 bases outside the gene matches. CDR3 sequence: CASSYDRANSPLHF. The CDR3, as DNA: TGTGCCAGCAGTTATGACAGGGCTAATTCACCCCTCCACTTT.

This clone was detected only a few times. This chain joins TRBV24-1 and TRBJ2-1; 9 bases are shared with TRBD1. The CDR3 is 15 residues long. J lost 6 bases, V lost 4 bases, and 6 bases had no gene match. Germline V gene data show CDR1 as KGHDR and CDR2 as SFDVKD. The CDR3 coding sequence is TGTGCCACCAGTGACCCGGGACAGGGCACCAATGAGCAGTTCTTC. Encoded protein: CATSDPGQGTNEQFF.

This clone was detected only once. The chain has TRBV7-2 and TRBJ1-2; the match to TRBD1 covers 9 bases. This CDR3 comprises 13 residues. The ends lost 5 bases at V and 5 bases at J; junction bases unmatched: 3. CDR1 and CDR2 (germline): SGHTA, FQGNSA. Here the CDR3 DNA reads TGTGCCAGCAGCCCAGGGACAGGGTATGGCTACACCTTC. Protein product: CASSPGTGYGYTF.

In this sample, this clone turned up once. This sequence joins TRBV2 and TRBJ2-1; D remains ambiguous. The V and J ends lost 4 bases and 9 bases respectively, with 10 bases between them. Germline V gives CDR1 SNHLY, CDR2 FYNNEI. The CDR3 sequence is 12 residues long. The CDR3 DNA reads TGTGCCAGCAGTGTGGGTAGCCCTGAGCAGTTCTTC. It yields the protein CASSVGSPEQFF.

The chain carries TRBV4-3 and TRBJ1-1, with a weak D call TRBD1 (6 bases). Trimming took off 4 bases at V and 3 bases at J, with 12 bases between the two ends. CDR1 is LGHNA, CDR2 YSLEER, per germline. The CDR3 runs 14 residues. The DNA of the CDR3 is TGCGCCAGCAGCCCGGCAGGGGATTACACTGAAGCTTTCTTT. Encoded protein: CASSPAGDYTEAFF.

The chain links TRBV5-1 to TRBJ2-1; 7 bases are shared with TRBD1. The V segment lost 3 bases and the J segment 10 bases; nucleotides outside the gene matches: 10. Germline V gene sequence: CDR1 SGHRS, CDR2 YFSETQ. The CDR3 extends over 14 amino acids. CDR3 nucleotides: TGCGCCAGCAGCTCTCCGACAGGGCCCAGGGAGCAGTTCTTC. Amino acid sequence: CASSSPTGPREQFF.

The gene calls are TRBV12-3 or TRBV12-4 and TRBJ2-7; D perhaps matches TRBD2 (5 bases). The V gene lost 6 bases and the J gene lost 7 bases, with 16 bases spanning the gap. CDR3 length: 13 residues. CDR3 amino acids: CASSPDEGKEQYF. The CDR3 DNA follows: TGTGCCAGCAGCCCCGATGAGGGCAAAGAGCAGTACTTC.

The rearrangement uses TRBV5-1 and TRBJ1-5, with D perhaps TRBD1 (5 bases). Per germline, CDR1 SGHRS and CDR2 YFSETQ. This CDR3 region has 14 residues. V was trimmed by 4 bases and J by 1 base, leaving 9 bases between them. The CDR3 nucleotides are TGCGCCAGCAGCAGACAGCCCAGCAATCAGCCCCAGCATTTT. It yields the protein CASSRQPSNQPQHF.

The chain uses TRBV7-2 and TRBJ2-7, with TRBD2 as a possible D gene (6 bases). The CDR3 loop spans 15 amino acids. CDR1 SGHTA and CDR2 FQGNSA come from the germline V gene. Trimming took off 3 bases at V and 0 bases at J, with 12 bases between the two ends. CDR3 in amino acids: CASSFSGGSSYEQYF. CDR3 nucleotide sequence: TGTGCCAGCAGCTTTAGTGGGGGGAGCTCCTACGAGCAGTACTTC.

The chain has TRBV6-2 or TRBV6-3 and TRBJ2-1, with 10 bases lining up with TRBD2. Unmatched junction bases numbered 8, after V lost 2 bases and J lost 4 bases. The germline V gene encodes CDR1 MNHEY and CDR2 SVGEGT. The CDR3 covers 17 residues. CDR3 sequence: CASSYSPSGGLYNEQFF. In DNA, the CDR3 is TGTGCCAGCAGTTACAGCCCTAGCGGGGGCCTTTACAATGAGCAGTTCTTC.

CDR3 sequence (DNA): TGTGCCAGCAGCCAAGATAGCTCCATTGGCTACACCTTC. It translates to CASSQDSSIGYTF. V is TRBV3-1 (or the pseudogene TRBV3-2) and J is TRBJ1-2; D is unresolved. CDR1 LGHDT and CDR2 YNNKEL come from the germline V gene (reference sequence). V was cut by 0 bases and J by 7 bases, with 9 bases left in between. The CDR3 contains 13 residues.

The gene calls are TRBV5-4 and TRBJ2-7; TRBD1 matches at 8 bases. The CDR3 is 14 amino acids. Germline values: CDR1 SGHNT, CDR2 YYREEE (reference sequence). The J segment lost 4 bases and the V segment lost 3 bases, leaving 6 bases of the junction unmatched. CDR3 loop: CASSSDRGRYEQYF. Here the CDR3 DNA reads TGTGCCAGCAGCTCCGACAGGGGCAGGTACGAGCAGTACTTC.

The chain recombines TRBV6-2 or TRBV6-3 with TRBJ1-5; TRBD1 aligns across 8 bases. Losses at the gene ends were 2 bases for V and 2 bases for J; bases not matched to a gene: 5. The CDR3 loop spans 16 amino acids. The germline V gene has CDR1 MNHEY and CDR2 SVGEGT. The CDR3 nucleotides read TGTGCCAGCAGTTACACAGGGGGAAGAGGCAATCAGCCCCAGCATTTT. Translated: CASSYTGGRGNQPQHF.

The chain uses TRBV4-2 and TRBJ1-2; weak D call: TRBD1 (5 bases). CDR1 and CDR2 from the germline V gene are LGHNA and YNFKEQ. The V gene lost 0 bases and the J gene lost 7 bases, with 12 bases spanning the gap. The CDR3 has 14 residues. The CDR3: CASSQDRGRFGYTF. CDR3 nucleotides: TGTGCCAGCAGCCAAGATCGGGGGAGGTTTGGCTACACCTTC.

The chain has TRBV19 and TRBJ1-6; weak D call: TRBD1 (5 bases). Germline V gene data show CDR1 as LNHDA and CDR2 as SQIVND (reference sequence). With 5 bases removed from V and 3 bases from J, the gap between germline ends came to 20 bases. The CDR3 is 18 residues long. The CDR3 reads CASSPFGGRLLYNSPLHF. Here the CDR3 DNA reads TGTGCCAGTAGTCCCTTCGGGGGACGGCTACTCTATAATTCACCCCTCCACTTT.

V and J are TRBV4-1 and TRBJ1-4; D is ambiguous. The germline gives CDR1 MGHRA, CDR2 YSYEKL. The ends were cut back, 4 bases at V and 7 bases at J, with 19 bases in the middle. The CDR3 has 16 residues. CDR3 DNA sequence: TGCGCCAGCAGCCGACTACCTCTGGGTTCCGGTGAAAAACTGTTTTTT. As protein: CASSRLPLGSGEKLFF.

V usage is TRBV19 and J usage is TRBJ2-4, with D possibly matching TRBD1 (6 bases). V dropped 3 bases and J dropped 4 bases, with 13 bases sitting between them. This CDR3 spans 15 amino acids. Germline values: CDR1 LNHDA, CDR2 SQIVND (reference sequence). The CDR3 here is CASSIGQGTKNIQYF. CDR3 nucleotide sequence: TGTGCCAGTAGTATCGGTCAGGGGACAAAAAACATTCAGTACTTC.

V is TRBV4-2 and J is TRBJ1-3, with unresolved D. Germline lookup yields CDR1 LGHNA and CDR2 YNFKEQ. This CDR3 is 15 amino acids long. The V end was cut by 0 bases, the J end by 8 bases, with 14 bases between. CDR3 sequence reads: CASSQDPASGDTIYF. The CDR3 coding sequence is TGTGCCAGCAGCCAAGATCCCGCCTCCGGGGACACCATATATTTT.

This sequence joins TRBV28 and TRBJ1-2; no clear D. CDR1 is MDHEN and CDR2 is SYDVKM in the germline V gene. Trimming pared 2 bases from V and 7 bases from J, leaving 14 bases between. This CDR3 spans 14 amino acids. The CDR3 protein is CASSLGLREGGYTF. The CDR3 coding sequence is TGTGCCAGCAGTTTAGGGCTCCGGGAGGGTGGCTACACCTTC.

V is TRBV5-1 and J is TRBJ1-2, with a tentative D call TRBD1 (6 bases). Germline V gene data show CDR1 as SGHRS and CDR2 as YFSETQ. The V end was cut by 4 bases, the J end by 1 base, with 11 bases between. The CDR3 contains 14 residues. DNA of the CDR3: TGCGCCAGCAGCCAACAGGGCCTTAACTATGGCTACACCTTC. Its protein is CASSQQGLNYGYTF. Variable domain in full (rest from reference TRBV5-1 and TRBJ1-2): KAGVTQTPRYLIKTRGQQVTLSCSPISGHRSVSWYQQTPGQGLQFLFEYFSETQRNKGNFPGRFSGRQFSNSRSEMNVSTLELGDSALYLCASSQQGLNYGYTFGSGTRLTVV.

The chain uses TRBV5-4 and TRBJ2-1, with 7 bases fitting TRBD2. Trimming took 4 bases from V and 7 from J; bases not matched to a gene: 8. The germline V gene has CDR1 SGHNT and CDR2 YYREEE (reference sequence). This CDR3 has 14 amino acids. CDR3 loop: CASSERGGANEQFF. For the CDR3, the DNA is TGTGCCAGCAGCGAACGGGGAGGGGCTAATGAGCAGTTCTTC.